The 10 T cell receptor beta chains below all came from one sample that was sequenced in a study of cytomegalovirus exposure and HLA in healthy donors. With 60 Vbeta and 13 Jbeta primers, the PCR was carried out. This table comes from immunoSEQ multiplex PCR, and its TCRdb copy is limited to in-frame clones, with some not included. The sample lists 140,000 to 150,000 clones, about 10% occurring once. The material sequenced was PBMCs. The receptors here all came from a man between 50 and 59 years old in good health and CMV-seronegative.

The V gene is TRBV7-9, the J gene TRBJ2-5; 11 nucleotides line up with TRBD2. CDR1 is SEHNR, CDR2 FQNEAQ, per germline (reference sequence). J lost 3 bases, V lost 5 bases, and 5 bases had no gene match. The length of the CDR3 is 15 residues. CDR3 bases: TGTGCCAGCAGCCCCAGACTAGCGGGGAAAGAGACCCAGTACTTC. Protein sequence: CASSPRLAGKETQYF.

This clone has more than one count but fewer than ten. The CDR3 region has the DNA TGTGCCAGCAGCACCCCGACAGACATGAACACTGAAGCTTTCTTT. Amino acids: CASSTPTDMNTEAFF. This chain connects TRBV7-9 to TRBJ1-1; the D gene is possibly TRBD1 (5 bases). Germline V CDR1 and CDR2: SEHNR, FQNEAQ (reference sequence). The CDR3 loop spans 15 amino acids. Trimming shortened V by 5 bases and J by 0 bases, and 13 bases separated the two germline ends.

V usage is TRBV11-2 and J usage is TRBJ2-7; 9 nucleotides align to TRBD1. Germline-derived CDR1 and CDR2 are SGHAT and FQNNGV. The CDR3 length is 14 residues. The V gene end was trimmed by 5 bases and the J gene end by 3 bases; junction bases not matched to a gene: 5. The DNA for the CDR3 is TGTGCCAGCAGCCGGGACAGGGAGGTCTACGAGCAGTACTTC. It encodes CASSRDREVYEQYF. Full variable domain (missing parts from reference TRBV11-2 and TRBJ2-7): EAGVAQSPRYKIIEKRQSVAFWCNPISGHATLYWYQQILGQGPKLLIQFQNNGVVDDSQLPKDRFSAERLKGVDSTLKIQPAKLEDSAVYLCASSRDREVYEQYFGPGTRLTVT.

The rearrangement uses TRBV4-2 and TRBJ2-7; D uncertain. V dropped 6 bases and J dropped 1 base, with 13 bases sitting between them. CDR1 LGHNA and CDR2 YNFKEQ come from the germline V gene. The CDR3 loop spans 14 amino acids. The chain's CDR3 is CASSRGGESYEQYF. CDR3 in DNA: TGTGCCAGCAGTCGCGGCGGCGAGTCCTACGAGCAGTACTTC.

J is TRBJ1-5 and V is TRBV6-5; 9 bases map to TRBD1. Germline CDR1 reads MNHEY; CDR2 reads SVGAGI. This CDR3 contains 15 residues. V gave up 4 bases and J gave up 7 bases; unmatched junction bases: 8. CDR3 amino acids: CASSSIGTGRQPQHF. CDR3 nucleotide sequence: TGTGCCAGCAGTTCCATTGGGACAGGGAGGCAGCCCCAGCATTTT.

This chain uses TRBV19 with TRBJ1-5; 8 bases agree with TRBD1. Germline CDR1 reads LNHDA; CDR2 reads SQIVND (reference sequence). V lost 6 bases, J lost 3 bases, and 4 bases stayed unmatched. This CDR3 has 14 residues. This CDR3 is CASRTTGVNQPQHF. Here the CDR3 DNA reads TGTGCCAGTAGAACGACAGGGGTCAATCAGCCCCAGCATTTT.

This chain joins TRBV5-1 and TRBJ1-3; TRBD1 matches at 8 bases. V was pared by 1 base and J by 8 bases, with 5 bases of the junction left unmatched. This CDR3 has 14 residues. Per the germline V gene, CDR1 is SGHRS and CDR2 is YFSETQ. CDR3: CASSLTGGRDTIYF. DNA of the CDR3: TGCGCCAGCAGCTTGACAGGGGGTAGAGACACCATATATTTT.

The chain couples TRBV5-4 to TRBJ2-2; 9 bases are shared with TRBD1. Trimming at V came to 5 bases and at J to 4 bases, leaving 6 bases not matched to a gene. This CDR3 is 15 amino acids long. Germline V gene lookup returns CDR1 SGHNT and CDR2 YYREEE (reference sequence). The CDR3 DNA is TGTGCCAGCAGATCACAGGGGGCGGCCACCGGGGAGCTGTTTTTT. Translating it yields CASRSQGAATGELFF.

This clone was counted at least ten times. CDR3 nucleotides: TGTGCCAGCAGTCGAGCGGGAGGTGGAGGAGCAGATACGCAGTATTTT. Encoded protein: CASSRAGGGGADTQYF. J is TRBJ2-3 and V is TRBV6-4, with TRBD2 identical over 9 bases. Trimming at V came to 5 bases and at J to 4 bases, leaving 10 bases not matched to a gene. CDR3 size: 16 residues. CDR1 and CDR2 from the germline V gene are MRHNA and SNTAGT.

This clone has just a few counts. The rearrangement joins TRBV6-5 to TRBJ2-7; TRBD1 matches 10 bases. This CDR3 region has 14 residues. V was pared by 6 bases and J by 5 bases, with 7 bases of the junction left unmatched. Germline CDR1 MNHEY, CDR2 SVGAGI. Here the CDR3 DNA reads TGTGCCAGCAGGGGTGGGACAGGGGCCCACGAGCAGTACTTC. It translates to CASRGGTGAHEQYF.